One and the same sample provided the 2 T cell receptor beta chains below, sequenced in a study of cytomegalovirus exposure and HLA in healthy donors. The PCR employed 60 Vbeta primers together with 13 Jbeta primers. The data were produced by immunoSEQ multiplex PCR, yet TCRdb's version contains in-frame clones alone and is incomplete. The sample has 95,000 to 150,000 clones, about 80% seen once; the top ten hold 7.5% to 9.5%. The material sequenced was PBMCs. The receptor set was obtained from a woman between 45 and 60 years old in good health and CMV-seropositive.

The count of this clone is one. This chain connects TRBV29-1 to TRBJ1-2; D gene unclear. Trimming took 1 base from V and 4 from J, leaving 10 bases between them. Germline V gives CDR1 SQVTM, CDR2 ANQGSEA. The CDR3 spans 13 residues. The CDR3 DNA reads TGCAGCGTTGAAGCCCCTCCGGGCTATGGCTACACCTTC. Encoded protein: CSVEAPPGYGYTF.

This clone was seen just once. This rearrangement joins TRBV28 to TRBJ2-7, with no clear D. Germline assignment: CDR1 MDHEN and CDR2 SYDVKM. The CDR3 runs 13 residues. The germline V and J ends were trimmed by 3 bases and 8 bases, with 14 bases remaining between them. The CDR3 loop is CASSFESPRQQYF. The CDR3 region has the DNA TGTGCCAGCAGTTTTGAGAGCCCGCGGCAGCAGTACTTC.